One and the same sample provided the 11 T cell receptor beta chains below, sequenced in a study of T cell repertoires in cytomegalovirus infection. Antigens for these TCRs are unknown. TCRdb called the reads again in MiXCR, with one record for every CDR3 protein. The table lists some 800,000 distinct CDR3 sequences, 32% of them singletons. The sample in question was cultured CD8+ T cells from PBMCs, obtained from culture after CMV antigen stimulation. These receptors all come from a human donor in good health (CMV status not recorded). Some clones in this sample may be carry-over from other donors' samples.

This chain joins TRBV24-1 and TRBJ2-1, with 10 bases identical to TRBD2. Germline CDR1 and CDR2: KGHDR and SFDVKD. CDR3 size: 18 residues. With V trimmed by 4 bases and J by 8 bases, 16 bases remained unmatched. The DNA of the CDR3 is TGTGCCACCAGTGACCGCCGGGAAAAAGCGGGGGGGCGCGATGAGCAGTTCTTC. This gives the protein CATSDRREKAGGRDEQFF.

There are a few counts of this clonotype. This sequence joins TRBV20-1 and TRBJ1-6; D not certain. This CDR3 comprises 15 residues. Looked up from germline, CDR1 is DFQATT and CDR2 is SNEGSKA (reference sequence). The V end lost 5 bases, the J end lost 0 bases, and 11 bases lay between the germline ends. The chain's CDR3 is CSALGRHSYNSPLHF. CDR3 DNA: TGCAGTGCTCTGGGGAGGCACTCCTATAATTCACCCCTCCACTTT.

The sample holds a few counts of this clonotype. The chain combines TRBV7-2 with TRBJ1-5, with D unclear. Germline values: CDR1 SGHTA, CDR2 FQGNSA. Trimming pared 4 bases from V and 6 bases from J, leaving 10 bases between. The CDR3 spans 13 residues. CDR3: CASSSPPGQPQHF. In DNA form, the CDR3 reads TGTGCCAGCAGCTCCCCCCCAGGTCAGCCCCAGCATTTT.

This clonotype was counted many times. This sequence joins TRBV7-6 and TRBJ1-5; D uncertain. The germline gives CDR1 SGHVS, CDR2 FNYEAQ. Deletions cut 5 bases from V and 6 bases from J, with 23 bases between. The CDR3 covers 17 residues. The CDR3 here is CASSQHPGYWRRQPQHF. DNA of the CDR3: TGTGCCAGCAGCCAACACCCGGGTTATTGGCGTCGTCAGCCCCAGCATTTT. Supplemented by reference TRBV7-6 and TRBJ1-5, the full variable domain reads GAGVSQSPRYKVTKRGQDVALRCDPISGHVSLYWYRQALGQGPEFLTYFNYEAQQDKSGLPNDRFSAERPEGSISTLTIQRTEQRDSAMYRCASSQHPGYWRRQPQHFGDGTRLSIL.

Only a few counts were recorded for this clonotype. J is TRBJ2-5 and V is TRBV4-3; 10 nucleotides match TRBD2. Germline CDR1 reads LGHNA; CDR2 reads YSLEER. The CDR3 runs 17 residues. The V and J ends lost 0 bases and 0 bases, in that order; junction bases with no gene match: 4. In DNA form, the CDR3 reads TGCGCCAGCAGCCAAGATCAGACTAGCGGGTACCAAGAGACCCAGTACTTC. As protein: CASSQDQTSGYQETQYF.

The chain is built from TRBV2 and TRBJ2-7, with D perhaps TRBD2 (6 bases). The germline V gene has CDR1 SNHLY and CDR2 FYNNEI. The CDR3 totals 14 residues. V lost 2 bases to trimming and J lost 3 bases, with 11 bases between them. For the CDR3, the DNA is TGTGCCAGCAGTGAAACTGGGGGGAACTACGAGCAGTACGTC. This encodes CASSETGGNYEQYV.

The chain combines TRBV20-1 with TRBJ2-1, with no clear D. The CDR3 runs to 11 residues. The V gene lost 6 bases and the J gene lost 5 bases, with 8 bases spanning the gap. CDR1 is DFQATT and CDR2 is SNEGSKA in the germline V gene (reference sequence). The CDR3 sequence: CSARHDNEQFF. In nucleotides, the CDR3 is TGCAGTGCCCGACACGACAATGAGCAGTTCTTC.

The chain employs TRBV7-9 and TRBJ1-1; a weak D match, TRBD1 (6 bases). Germline lookup yields CDR1 SEHNR and CDR2 FQNEAQ (reference sequence). This CDR3 has 14 amino acids. V shed 3 bases and J shed 5 bases, with 13 bases lying between them. This CDR3 reads CASSFSGAGTEAFF. CDR3 coding DNA: TGTGCCAGCAGCTTCTCAGGGGCCGGGACTGAAGCTTTCTTT. The whole variable domain, remainder taken from reference TRBV7-9 and TRBJ1-1, is DTGVSQNPRHKITKRGQNVTFRCDPISEHNRLYWYRQTLGQGPEFLTYFQNEAQLEKSRLLSDRFSAERPKGSFSTLEIQRTEQGDSAMYLCASSFSGAGTEAFFGQGTRLTVV.

In its sample, this clonotype was seen a few times. The J gene is TRBJ1-6, the V gene TRBV14; D might be TRBD1 (6 bases). CDR1 SGHDN and CDR2 FVKESK come from the germline V gene. This CDR3 has 16 residues. The V gene lost 1 base and the J gene lost 3 bases, with 10 bases spanning the gap. CDR3 coding DNA: TGTGCCAGCAGCCAAGGGACAGTCTACTATAATTCACCCCTCCACTTT. It translates to CASSQGTVYYNSPLHF.

This clonotype was counted between two and nine times. This chain links TRBV5-6 with TRBJ1-5; maybe TRBD1 (5 bases). The CDR3 contains 12 residues. Germline CDR1 and CDR2: SGHDT and YYEEEE. V was clipped by 3 bases and J by 7 bases, with 8 bases between them. CDR3 bases: TGTGCCAGCAGCTGGGGGTCACAGCCCCAGCATTTT. This gives the protein CASSWGSQPQHF.

This chain uses TRBV18 with TRBJ2-5; TRBD1 aligns across 10 bases. The CDR3 is made up of 15 amino acids. Germline values: CDR1 KGHSH, CDR2 LQKENI. Trimming at V came to 6 bases and at J to 5 bases, leaving 9 bases not matched to a gene. The DNA of the CDR3 is TGTGCCAGCTCCCCCTTGACAGGGGGCTATGAGACCCAGTACTTC. Amino acids: CASSPLTGGYETQYF.